This entry lists 31 T cell receptor beta chains sequenced from one sample in a study of a mutant IDH1 vaccine in newly diagnosed glioma. The antigens these receptors bind are not known. Time point in this sample: week 11, during vaccination. It was 300 ug of mutant IDH1 20-mer peptide that made up each vaccine dose, given with topical imiquimod. Generated by immunoSEQ multiplex PCR, the TCRdb table keeps only in-frame clones and is missing some. This table holds around 65,000 clones, 75% to 90% found once. The source was PBMCs, collected from a glioma patient whose treatment included an IDH1 peptide vaccine. These receptors all stem from a man in his forties or fifties with glioma.

The V gene is TRBV15, the J gene TRBJ1-4, with 12 positions matching TRBD1. The CDR3 covers 17 residues. The germline V gene has CDR1 LNHNV and CDR2 YYDKDF (reference sequence). The V segment lost 5 bases and the J segment 7 bases; nucleotides outside the gene matches: 11. The CDR3, as DNA: TGTGCCACCAGCCCCCGGGGACAGGGGGCCCCTGGTGAAAAACTGTTTTTT. Its protein product is CATSPRGQGAPGEKLFF. Using reference TRBV15 and TRBJ1-4 for the parts outside the CDR3, the full variable domain is DAMVIQNPRYQVTQFGKPVTLSCSQTLNHNVMYWYQQKSSQAPKLLFHYYDKDFNNEADTPDNFQSRRPNTSFCFLDIRSPGLGDTAMYLCATSPRGQGAPGEKLFFGSGTQLSVL.

The rearrangement uses TRBV29-1 and TRBJ2-5; D is perhaps TRBD1 (7 bases). The germline V gene has CDR1 SQVTM and CDR2 ANQGSEA. Trimming stripped 8 bases from V and 5 bases from J, with 21 bases between. CDR3 length: 14 amino acids. The CDR3, as DNA: TGCAGCCACGGGAGAGGGGGCATTGAGGAGACCCAGTACTTC. It is translated as CSHGRGGIEETQYF.

CDR3 coding DNA: TGTGCCAGCAGTGATCGGAGAAATGAAAAACTGTTTTTT. The encoded protein is CASSDRRNEKLFF. This sequence joins TRBV27 and TRBJ1-4; D not resolved. Germline V gene sequence: CDR1 MNHEY, CDR2 SMNVEV (reference sequence). V lost 5 bases and J lost 5, with 9 bases in between. CDR3 length: 13 amino acids.

This sequence joins TRBV5-6 and TRBJ1-2; 7 nucleotides align to TRBD1. Germline V gene data show CDR1 as SGHDT and CDR2 as YYEEEE. Losses at the gene ends were 4 bases for V and 3 bases for J; bases not matched to a gene: 9. The CDR3 loop spans 15 amino acids. The CDR3 DNA reads TGTGCCAGCAGCCCAGGGGGAAGGGTCTACTATGGCTACACCTTC. Translation: CASSPGGRVYYGYTF. The full variable domain, in which reference TRBV5-6 and TRBJ1-2 provide the parts outside the CDR3, is DAGVTQSPTHLIKTRGQQVTLRCSPKSGHDTVSWYQQALGQGPQFIFQYYEEEERQRGNFPDRFSGHQFPNYSSELNVNALLLGDSALYLCASSPGGRVYYGYTFGSGTRLTVV.

The genes are TRBV4-2 and TRBJ1-3; the match to TRBD1 covers 9 bases. CDR1 is LGHNA, CDR2 YNFKEQ, per germline. J lost 1 base, V lost 0 bases, and 10 bases had no gene match. The CDR3 totals 19 residues. CDR3 nucleotide sequence: TGTGCCAGCAGCCAAGAAAATAGACGGGACAGGGATTCTGGAAACACCATATATTTT. The encoded protein is CASSQENRRDRDSGNTIYF.

The chain carries TRBV11-1 and TRBJ1-2; 8 positions agree with TRBD1. Germline lookup yields CDR1 SGHAT and CDR2 FQDESV (reference sequence). V trimming: 5 bases; J trimming: 7 bases; junction bases outside the gene matches: 6. This CDR3 is built from 13 residues. The CDR3 region has the DNA TGTGCCAGCAGCCTCCAGGGGGCGCGTGGCTACACCTTC. Translating gives CASSLQGARGYTF.

The rearrangement joins TRBV5-4 to TRBJ2-3; the D gene could be TRBD1 or TRBD2 (5 bases each). Germline CDR1 and CDR2: SGHNT and YYREEE (reference sequence). The CDR3 consists of 14 residues. The V end lost 0 bases, the J end lost 3 bases, and 8 bases lay between the germline ends. CDR3 in amino acids: CASSLGGGTDTQYF. CDR3 DNA: TGTGCCAGCAGCTTGGGTGGGGGAACAGATACGCAGTATTTT.

V gene TRBV11-2 combines with J gene TRBJ2-2; D not certain. CDR3 size: 15 residues. CDR1 and CDR2 from the germline V gene are SGHAT and FQNNGV. V was cut by 3 bases and J by 5 bases, with 13 bases left in between. As DNA, the CDR3 is TGTGCCAGCAGCTTTCGCGGCTTGGGTACCGGGGAGCTGTTTTTT. It translates to CASSFRGLGTGELFF.

This clone has only a few counts. This sequence joins TRBV5-5 and TRBJ2-7, with 8 bases aligning to TRBD2. Germline trimming cut 7 bases from V and 3 bases from J; bases unmatched to any gene: 9. CDR1 and CDR2 (germline): SGHKS, YYEKEE (reference sequence). This CDR3 region has 14 residues. In nucleotides, the CDR3 is TGTGCCAGCGCCTGGGCGGGGGGCGGCTACGAGCAGTACTTC. Translating gives CASAWAGGGYEQYF.

The gene calls are TRBV4-1 and TRBJ2-5; no firm D call. V was shortened by 0 bases and J by 2 bases, with 4 bases between the two germline ends. This CDR3 contains 13 residues. Per germline, CDR1 MGHRA and CDR2 YSYEKL. The CDR3 DNA follows: TGCGCCAGCAGCCAAGAAATACAAGAGACCCAGTACTTC. It translates to CASSQEIQETQYF.

The V and J genes are TRBV5-4 and TRBJ1-6; TRBD1 is a possible D gene (5 bases). Germline assignment: CDR1 SGHNT and CDR2 YYREEE (reference sequence). The CDR3 is 14 amino acids. Trimming stripped 1 base from V and 6 bases from J, with 8 bases between. The CDR3 spells CASSLKGLNSPLHF. The CDR3 bases are TGTGCCAGCAGCTTGAAGGGGCTTAATTCACCCCTCCACTTT.

In its sample, this clone was seen a few times. The chain links TRBV12-5 to TRBJ1-1; D remains unclear. CDR3 size: 13 residues. Germline V gene sequence: CDR1 LGHNT, CDR2 FRNRAP. The germline V and J ends were trimmed by 3 bases and 3 bases, with 8 bases remaining between them. CDR3 sequence: CASGLTRDTEAFF. Here the CDR3 DNA reads TGTGCTAGTGGTTTAACACGAGACACTGAAGCTTTCTTT. Full variable domain (remainder filled in from reference TRBV12-5 and TRBJ1-1): DARVTQTPRHKVTEMGQEVTMRCQPILGHNTVFWYRQTMMQGLELLAYFRNRAPLDDSGMPKDRFSAEMPDATLATLKIQPSEPRDSAVYFCASGLTRDTEAFFGQGTRLTVV.

This clone was seen a handful of times. This chain connects TRBV9 to TRBJ1-2; D call uncertain. Trimming shortened V by 0 bases and J by 8 bases, and 17 bases separated the two germline ends. This CDR3 spans 15 amino acids. The germline CDR1 and CDR2 sequences are SGDLS and YYNGEE. The CDR3 DNA reads TGTGCCAGCAGCGTAGTTCTGGGGTCTGACGTGGGCTACACCTTC. This translates into CASSVVLGSDVGYTF.

V usage is TRBV7-3 and J usage is TRBJ2-7; TRBD1 aligns across 8 bases. Germline lookup yields CDR1 SGHTA and CDR2 FQGTGA. Trimming cost V 4 bases and J 5 bases; bases outside gene matches: 7. This CDR3 spans 14 amino acids. The CDR3 loop is CASSSGTGIDEQYF. Written as DNA, the CDR3 is TGTGCCAGCAGCTCTGGGACAGGCATCGACGAGCAGTACTTC.

The rearrangement uses TRBV6-1 and TRBJ1-4; D gene uncertain. This CDR3 comprises 12 residues. Trimming shortened V by 6 bases and J by 7 bases, and 9 bases separated the two germline ends. Germline V gene lookup returns CDR1 MNHNS and CDR2 SASEGT. CDR3: CASRAGAEKLFF. The CDR3 nucleotides read TGTGCCAGCAGGGCAGGAGCTGAAAAACTGTTTTTT.

J is TRBJ1-1 and V is TRBV19, with D tentatively TRBD1 (5 bases). Germline CDR1 reads LNHDA; CDR2 reads SQIVND (reference sequence). The CDR3 covers 14 residues. V gave up 6 bases and J gave up 1 base, with 12 bases separating them. The CDR3 region is CASSLGTANTEAFF. Written as DNA, the CDR3 is TGTGCCAGTAGCCTCGGGACGGCGAACACTGAAGCTTTCTTT.

The chain carries TRBV4-2 and TRBJ2-7; 7 nucleotides agree with TRBD2. V shed 0 bases, J shed 5 bases, and the junction held 7 bases outside the gene matches. Germline loops: CDR1 LGHNA, CDR2 YNFKEQ. The CDR3 covers 15 residues. The CDR3 DNA sequence: TGTGCCAGCAGCCAAGAAATAGCGGGCCTTAACGAGCAGTACTTC. Protein product: CASSQEIAGLNEQYF.

This clone appeared a single time. The V call is TRBV6-1, the J call TRBJ2-3; D not certain. Per the germline V gene, CDR1 is MNHNS and CDR2 is SASEGT. V dropped 1 base and J dropped 6 bases, with 8 bases sitting between them. This CDR3 has 13 residues. The CDR3 reads CASSEVPSDTQYF. As DNA, the CDR3 is TGTGCCAGCAGTGAAGTCCCGAGTGATACGCAGTATTTT.

The gene calls are TRBV19 and TRBJ1-5, with D hard to call. The germline V gene has CDR1 LNHDA and CDR2 SQIVND (reference sequence). The ends were cut back, 6 bases at V and 3 bases at J, with 9 bases in the middle. The CDR3 extends over 13 amino acids. CDR3 in DNA: TGTGCCAGTAGCAGGACTGTCAATCAGCCCCAGCATTTT. It encodes CASSRTVNQPQHF.

CDR3 sequence (DNA): TGTGCCAGCAGCTCCACCCCGACAGGAAACACCATATATTTT. Translated, it gives CASSSTPTGNTIYF. The chain uses TRBV7-9 and TRBJ1-3; no clear D. The CDR3 covers 14 residues. V was clipped by 4 bases and J by 4 bases, with 11 bases between them. Germline V gene data show CDR1 as SEHNR and CDR2 as FQNEAQ (reference sequence).

V gene TRBV5-1 combines with J gene TRBJ1-4; 10 positions match TRBD1. The length of the CDR3 is 14 residues. Germline loops: CDR1 SGHRS, CDR2 YFSETQ. J gave up 5 bases and V 4 bases, and 2 bases lay outside the gene matches. CDR3 bases: TGCGCCAGCAGCCTGGGACAGGGGAATGAAAAACTGTTTTTT. This translates into CASSLGQGNEKLFF.

This clone was seen only once. V usage is TRBV19 and J usage is TRBJ1-1; 8 bases are shared with TRBD1. This CDR3 is built from 16 residues. Germline-derived CDR1 and CDR2 are LNHDA and SQIVND (reference sequence). The trim removed 4 bases at V and 0 bases at J, leaving 7 bases unmatched. DNA of the CDR3: TGTGCCAGTAGTACCAGGACAGGGACATTGAACACTGAAGCTTTCTTT. Translated: CASSTRTGTLNTEAFF.

Concerning this clone: Other DNA sequences in the same sample also yield this CDR3. The V and J genes are TRBV6-4 and TRBJ1-1; 9 positions match TRBD1. The CDR3 loop spans 14 amino acids. V gave up 3 bases and J gave up 5 bases; unmatched junction bases: 4. The germline V gene encodes CDR1 MRHNA and CDR2 SNTAGT. This CDR3 is CASSEGQGRTEAFF. In DNA form, the CDR3 reads TGTGCCAGCAGTGAAGGACAGGGGAGGACTGAAGCTTTCTTT.

The chain couples TRBV6-1 to TRBJ2-1; D is perhaps TRBD2 (5 bases). From germline, CDR1 is MNHNS and CDR2 SASEGT. This CDR3 contains 14 residues. Trimming removed 6 bases from V and 0 bases from J, with 9 bases in between. CDR3 nucleotides: TGTGCCAGCAGCCGGGAAGTCTCCTACAATGAGCAGTTCTTC. Translation: CASSREVSYNEQFF.

The rearrangement links TRBV25-1 to TRBJ1-3; D is unclear. The ends were cut back, 0 bases at V and 7 bases at J, with 16 bases in the middle. The V gene's germline CDR1 is MGHDK and CDR2 SYGVNS. This CDR3 has 16 amino acids. The CDR3 DNA is TGTGCCAGCAGTGAATATTTTGGGTCGGAGAGGAACACCATATATTTT. The encoded protein is CASSEYFGSERNTIYF.

The table lists this clone with a few counts. This rearrangement joins TRBV19 to TRBJ1-5; TRBD1 is a possible D gene (6 bases). The CDR3 sequence is 10 residues long. Germline-derived CDR1 and CDR2 are LNHDA and SQIVND (reference sequence). V gave up 10 bases and J gave up 9 bases, with 10 bases separating them. The CDR3 loop reads CATGESPQHF. The DNA of the CDR3 is TGTGCCACAGGGGAGTCGCCCCAGCATTTT.

The genes are TRBV19 and TRBJ2-7; D possibly corresponds to TRBD1 (6 bases). V lost 5 bases to trimming and J lost 0 bases, with 8 bases between them. Germline-derived CDR1 and CDR2 are LNHDA and SQIVND (reference sequence). The CDR3 runs 13 residues. The CDR3 DNA follows: TGTGCCAGTAGTTCAGGGGTCTCCTACGAGCAGTACTTC. Protein: CASSSGVSYEQYF.

The V gene is TRBV7-2, the J gene TRBJ1-3; D unclear. The CDR3 consists of 14 residues. Per the germline V gene, CDR1 is SGHTA and CDR2 is FQGNSA. V was clipped by 5 bases and J by 0 bases, with 8 bases between them. The CDR3 is CASSLQSSGNTIYF. The CDR3 region has the DNA TGTGCCAGCAGCCTACAGAGCTCTGGAAACACCATATATTTT.

The chain couples TRBV5-1 to TRBJ1-3; D perhaps matches TRBD1 (5 bases). Trimming shortened V by 4 bases and J by 2 bases, and 7 bases separated the two germline ends. This CDR3 has 13 amino acids. The germline V gene has CDR1 SGHRS and CDR2 YFSETQ. The CDR3 DNA is TGCGCCAGCAGCCCGGGACCTGGAAACACCATATATTTT. As protein: CASSPGPGNTIYF.

This clone was counted between two and nine times. The chain uses TRBV7-9 and TRBJ1-2, with TRBD1 matching 7 bases. The length of the CDR3 is 15 residues. Germline lookup yields CDR1 SEHNR and CDR2 FQNEAQ (reference sequence). The J segment lost 8 bases and the V segment lost 5 bases, leaving 14 bases of the junction unmatched. CDR3 DNA sequence: TGTGCCAGCAGCCCAATGACAGGGATCAATATAGGCTACACCTTC. Amino acids: CASSPMTGINIGYTF.

The rearrangement links TRBV4-1 to TRBJ2-5; 10 bases map to TRBD2. J gave up 3 bases and V 1 base, and 8 bases lay outside the gene matches. Germline CDR1 MGHRA, CDR2 YSYEKL. CDR3 length equals 17 residues. Here the CDR3 reads CASSQGLPGLAKETQYF. DNA for the CDR3: TGCGCCAGCAGCCAAGGACTACCGGGACTAGCGAAAGAGACCCAGTACTTC.